The 3 T cell receptor beta chains reported below all come from one sample, sequenced in a study of blood T cell repertoires in COVID-19. This table comes from immunoSEQ multiplex PCR, and its TCRdb copy is limited to in-frame clones, with some not included. The sample shows about 120,000 clones, approximately 80% of them seen only once. The sample taken for sequencing was peripheral blood. These receptors all come from a man in his 70s with acute or convalescent COVID-19.

Only a few counts were recorded for this clone. This chain joins TRBV24-1 and TRBJ1-2; D is perhaps TRBD1 (6 bases). The V gene lost 3 bases and the J gene lost 2 bases, with 12 bases spanning the gap. This CDR3 spans 15 amino acids. Germline-derived CDR1 and CDR2 are KGHDR and SFDVKD. CDR3 nucleotide sequence: TGTGCCACCAGTGATCCTTCTCAGGGGAACTATGGCTACACCTTC. Translating gives CATSDPSQGNYGYTF.

The chain employs TRBV6-5 and TRBJ1-1, with a possible D match to TRBD1 (6 bases). V was trimmed by 4 bases and J by 8 bases, leaving 14 bases between them. The V gene's germline CDR1 is MNHEY and CDR2 SVGAGI. The CDR3 spans 13 residues. In nucleotides, the CDR3 is TGTGCCAGCAGTTCGGTGACAGGAAGCGAAGCTTTCTTT. This translates into CASSSVTGSEAFF.

The genes are TRBV5-1 and TRBJ1-4; no clear D. From germline, CDR1 is SGHRS and CDR2 YFSETQ. V gave up 3 bases and J gave up 0 bases, with 9 bases separating them. CDR3 length: 15 amino acids. CDR3 amino acids: CASSSPGSTNEKLFF. The CDR3 DNA is TGCGCCAGCAGCTCCCCGGGGTCAACTAATGAAAAACTGTTTTTT.